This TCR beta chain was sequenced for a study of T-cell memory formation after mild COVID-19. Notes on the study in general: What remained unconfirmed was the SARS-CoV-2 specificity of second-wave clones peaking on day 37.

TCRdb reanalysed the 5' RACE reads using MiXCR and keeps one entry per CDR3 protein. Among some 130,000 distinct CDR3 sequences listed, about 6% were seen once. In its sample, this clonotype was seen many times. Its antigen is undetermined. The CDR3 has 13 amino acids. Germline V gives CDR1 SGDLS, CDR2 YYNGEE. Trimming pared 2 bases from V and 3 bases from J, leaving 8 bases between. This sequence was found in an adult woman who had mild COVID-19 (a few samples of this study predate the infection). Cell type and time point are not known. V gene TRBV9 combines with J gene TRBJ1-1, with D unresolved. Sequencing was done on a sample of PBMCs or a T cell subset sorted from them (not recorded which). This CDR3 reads CASSVRRDTEAFF. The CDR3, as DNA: TGTGCCAGCAGCGTCCGGAGAGACACTGAAGCTTTCTTT.